This T cell receptor (beta chain) was captured by sequencing in a study of T cell repertoires in cytomegalovirus infection. Study-wide context: Matching HLA type and CMV infection were both indicated by public TCR beta signatures.

V gave up 5 bases and J gave up 6 bases, with 13 bases separating them. CDR1 is SGHVT, CDR2 SQSDAQ, per germline. This CDR3 comprises 14 residues. With respect to this clonotype: The antigen remains unidentified.

TCRdb called the reads again in MiXCR, with one record for every CDR3 protein. The sample carries 300,000 to 450,000 distinct CDR3 sequences, less than 20% recorded once. Study-level findings and limits: HLA-C-restricted CMV-specific TCR beta clonotypes were dominant in the ex vivo response. Adding up the frequency of public TCR beta families identified people who carried CMV plus the relevant HLA.

This TCR came from a human donor in good health (CMV status not recorded). Some clones in this sample may be carry-over from other donors' samples. The sequencing input was PBMCs. This chain connects TRBV7-4 to TRBJ2-2; D is perhaps TRBD2 (6 bases). The CDR3 DNA sequence: TGTGCCAGCAGCATCGGCGGGGAATCCGGGGAGCTGTTTTTT. It encodes CASSIGGESGELFF.